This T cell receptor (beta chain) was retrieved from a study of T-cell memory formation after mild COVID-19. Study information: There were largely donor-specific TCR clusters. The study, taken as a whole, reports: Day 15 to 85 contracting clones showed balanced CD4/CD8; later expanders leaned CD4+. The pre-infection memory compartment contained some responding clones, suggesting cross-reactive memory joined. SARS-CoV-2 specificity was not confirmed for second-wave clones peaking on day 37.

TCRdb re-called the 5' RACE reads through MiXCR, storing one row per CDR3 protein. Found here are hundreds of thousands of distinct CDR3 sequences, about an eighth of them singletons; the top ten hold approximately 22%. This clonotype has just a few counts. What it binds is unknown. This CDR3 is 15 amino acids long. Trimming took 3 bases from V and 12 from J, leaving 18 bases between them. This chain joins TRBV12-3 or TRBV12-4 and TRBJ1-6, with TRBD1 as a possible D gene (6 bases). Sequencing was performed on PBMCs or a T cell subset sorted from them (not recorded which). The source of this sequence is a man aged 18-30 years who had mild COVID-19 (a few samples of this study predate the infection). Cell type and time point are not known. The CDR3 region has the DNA TGTGCCAGCAGTTTTTCGGCAGGGGTTCAGTTACCCCTCCACTTT. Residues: CASSFSAGVQLPLHF.